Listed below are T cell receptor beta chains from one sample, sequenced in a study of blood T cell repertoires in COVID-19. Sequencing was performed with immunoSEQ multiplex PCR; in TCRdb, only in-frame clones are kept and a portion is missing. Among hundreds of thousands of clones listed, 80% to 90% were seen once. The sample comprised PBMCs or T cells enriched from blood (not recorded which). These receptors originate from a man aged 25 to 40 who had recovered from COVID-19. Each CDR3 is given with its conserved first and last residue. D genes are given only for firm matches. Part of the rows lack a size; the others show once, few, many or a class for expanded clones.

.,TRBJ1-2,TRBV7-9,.,CASSPAGGSFGYTF,TGTGCCAGCAGCCCGGCCGGGGGTTCGTTTGGCTACACCTTC
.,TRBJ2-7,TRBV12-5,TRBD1,CASGLTTGDRNEQYF,TGTGCTAGTGGTTTGACTACAGGGGATAGGAACGAGCAGTACTTC
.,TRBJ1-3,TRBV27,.,CASSRTGSGNTIYF,TGTGCCAGCAGTCGCACGGGAAGTGGAAACACCATATATTTT
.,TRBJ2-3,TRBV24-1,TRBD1,CATSDFEAGGDTQYF,TGTGCCACCAGTGATTTCGAGGCAGGGGGAGATACGCAGTATTTT
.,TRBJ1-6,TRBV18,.,CASSPTTDSSSSPLHF,TGTGCCAGCTCACCAACAACGGACAGTTCGAGTTCACCCCTCCACTTT
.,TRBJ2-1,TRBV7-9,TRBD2,CASSLAGGAEQFF,TGTGCCAGCAGCTTAGCGGGAGGGGCTGAGCAGTTCTTC
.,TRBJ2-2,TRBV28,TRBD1,CAGLDRSNPGELFF,TGTGCCGGATTGGACAGGTCTAATCCCGGGGAGCTGTTTTTT
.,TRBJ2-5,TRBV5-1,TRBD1,CASSSTRGFGETQYF,TGCGCCAGCAGCTCAACCAGGGGGTTCGGAGAGACCCAGTACTTC
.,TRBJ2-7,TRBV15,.,CATSRVWAGEQYF,TGTGCCACCAGCAGAGTATGGGCGGGCGAGCAGTACTTC
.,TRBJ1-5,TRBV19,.,CASSTLFSDTMFRPQHF,TGTGCCAGTAGTACCCTATTCTCGGACACGATGTTCCGCCCCCAGCATTTT
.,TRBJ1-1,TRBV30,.,CAWSVGQGNTEAFF,TGTGCCTGGAGTGTAGGTCAGGGTAACACTGAAGCTTTCTTT
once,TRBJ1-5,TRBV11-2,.,CASSQGTYSNQPQHF,TGTGCCAGCAGCCAGGGAACTTATAGCAATCAGCCCCAGCATTTT
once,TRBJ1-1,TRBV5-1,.,CASSLAGGNTEAFF,TGCGCCAGCAGCTTGGCCGGTGGGAACACTGAAGCTTTCTTT
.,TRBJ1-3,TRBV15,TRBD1,CATSPGGMAGNTIYF,TGTGCCACCAGCCCAGGGGGCATGGCTGGAAACACCATATATTTT
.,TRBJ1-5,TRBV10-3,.,CAISAGLGGRSTQHF,TGTGCCATCAGTGCGGGGTTGGGGGGGCGCAGCACCCAGCATTTT
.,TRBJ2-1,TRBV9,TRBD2,CASSSTSGSYNEQFF,TGTGCCAGCAGCTCGACTAGCGGGAGTTACAATGAGCAGTTCTTC
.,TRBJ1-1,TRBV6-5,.,CASGYVRGTNTEAFF,TGTGCCAGCGGTTACGTTAGGGGGACGAACACTGAAGCTTTCTTT
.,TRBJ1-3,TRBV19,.,CASTDHLGPGNTIYF,TGTGCCAGTACCGACCACTTGGGGCCTGGAAACACCATATATTTT
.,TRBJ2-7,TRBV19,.,CASSTSNRDPLYEQYF,TGTGCCAGTAGTACCTCAAACAGGGACCCACTCTACGAGCAGTACTTC
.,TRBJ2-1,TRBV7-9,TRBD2,CASSLVAGGFRNEQFF,TGTGCCAGCAGCTTAGTGGCGGGGGGTTTTAGGAATGAGCAGTTCTTC
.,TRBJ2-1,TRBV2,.,CASSEASSRKQFF,TGTGCCAGCAGTGAAGCGAGCAGCAGGAAGCAGTTCTTC
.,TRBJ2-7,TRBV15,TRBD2,CATSRPSGSIGYEQYF,TGTGCCACCAGCAGACCCAGCGGGAGTATAGGCTACGAGCAGTACTTC
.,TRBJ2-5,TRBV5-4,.,CASSLSRLETQYF,TGTGCCAGCAGCTTATCCCGGTTAGAGACCCAGTACTTC
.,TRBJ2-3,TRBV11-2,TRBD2,CASSLEAGVKTDTQYF,TGTGCCAGCAGCTTAGAAGCGGGGGTAAAGACAGATACGCAGTATTTT
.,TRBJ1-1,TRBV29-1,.,CSVGPLPNPLEGRSTEAFF,TGCAGCGTTGGCCCACTGCCAAATCCCTTAGAGGGAAGATCCACTGAAGCTTTCTTT
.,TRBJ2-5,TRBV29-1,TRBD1,CSVEGTEETQYF,TGCAGCGTTGAGGGGACAGAAGAGACCCAGTACTTC
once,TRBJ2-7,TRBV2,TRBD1,CASSGQGAREQYF,TGTGCCAGCAGCGGACAGGGGGCTAGGGAGCAGTACTTC
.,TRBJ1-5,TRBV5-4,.,CASSSDRYQPQHF,TGTGCCAGCAGCTCGGACAGATATCAGCCCCAGCATTTT
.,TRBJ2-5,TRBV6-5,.,CASSLKPGQQETQYF,TGTGCCAGCAGCTTAAAACCGGGACAACAAGAGACCCAGTACTTC
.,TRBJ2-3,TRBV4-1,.,CASSLWTQEPTDTQYF,TGCGCCAGCAGCCTTTGGACACAAGAACCTACAGATACGCAGTATTTT
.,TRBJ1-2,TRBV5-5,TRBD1,CASSTRTGYGYTF,TGTGCCAGCAGCACCCGGACAGGGTATGGCTACACCTTC
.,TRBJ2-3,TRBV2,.,CASIPGGGVIADTQYF,TGTGCCAGCATCCCCGGAGGGGGGGTCATTGCAGATACGCAGTATTTT
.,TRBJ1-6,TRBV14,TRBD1,CASSQAYGTGGHNSPLHF,TGTGCCAGCAGCCAAGCCTATGGGACAGGGGGACATAATTCACCCCTCCACTTT
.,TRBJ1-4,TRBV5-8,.,CASRRPSGYEKLFF,TGTGCCAGCAGGAGGCCGAGCGGATATGAAAAACTGTTTTTT
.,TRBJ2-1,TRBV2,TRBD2,CASSGTRGDEQFF,TGTGCCAGCAGCGGGACTAGAGGGGATGAGCAGTTCTTC
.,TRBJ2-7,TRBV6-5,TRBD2,CASSWLTSGSTYEQYF,TGTGCCAGCAGTTGGCTCACTAGCGGGAGCACCTACGAGCAGTACTTC
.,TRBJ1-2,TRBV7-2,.,CASSLEARGYGYTF,TGTGCCAGCAGCTTAGAGGCGCGGGGCTATGGCTACACCTTC
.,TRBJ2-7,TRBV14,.,CASSPRIGEQYF,TGTGCCAGCAGCCCCCGGATCGGGGAGCAGTACTTC
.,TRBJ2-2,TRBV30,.,CASGRATGELFF,TGTGCCTCAGGCAGGGCCACCGGGGAGCTGTTTTTT
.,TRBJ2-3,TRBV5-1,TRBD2,CASCREGQTDTQYF,TGCGCCAGCTGCCGGGAGGGGCAGACAGATACGCAGTATTTT
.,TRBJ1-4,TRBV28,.,CASRARTVLYEKLFF,TGTGCCAGCAGGGCCCGGACAGTTTTATATGAAAAACTGTTTTTT
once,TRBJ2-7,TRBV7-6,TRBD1,CASSSETGGHSYEQYF,TGTGCCAGCAGCTCAGAGACAGGGGGCCATTCCTACGAGCAGTACTTC